A single T cell receptor (beta chain) is shown here with its context. The data were obtained in a study of blood T cell repertoires in COVID-19. Per the original methods: Counts of nucleated cells, estimated from reference gene primer amplification, were obtained. TCRdb's copy holds only in-frame clones and misses some; the assay was immunoSEQ multiplex PCR. The V and J calls and clone size come from that table; D and trimming were worked out from the DNA. The sample yields 240,000 or so clones, about nine tenths seen once. Looked up from germline, CDR1 is MNHNS and CDR2 is SASEGT. V gave up 3 bases and J gave up 4 bases; unmatched junction bases: 7. The CDR3 consists of 16 residues.

Sequenced sample: peripheral blood. The V call is TRBV6-1, the J call TRBJ1-5; 9 nucleotides align to TRBD1. The TCR was taken from a man aged 60-69 years with acute or convalescent COVID-19. The CDR3 sequence is CASSESGTGTNQPQHF. The CDR3 DNA is TGTGCCAGCAGTGAGTCCGGGACAGGGACTAATCAGCCCCAGCATTTT.